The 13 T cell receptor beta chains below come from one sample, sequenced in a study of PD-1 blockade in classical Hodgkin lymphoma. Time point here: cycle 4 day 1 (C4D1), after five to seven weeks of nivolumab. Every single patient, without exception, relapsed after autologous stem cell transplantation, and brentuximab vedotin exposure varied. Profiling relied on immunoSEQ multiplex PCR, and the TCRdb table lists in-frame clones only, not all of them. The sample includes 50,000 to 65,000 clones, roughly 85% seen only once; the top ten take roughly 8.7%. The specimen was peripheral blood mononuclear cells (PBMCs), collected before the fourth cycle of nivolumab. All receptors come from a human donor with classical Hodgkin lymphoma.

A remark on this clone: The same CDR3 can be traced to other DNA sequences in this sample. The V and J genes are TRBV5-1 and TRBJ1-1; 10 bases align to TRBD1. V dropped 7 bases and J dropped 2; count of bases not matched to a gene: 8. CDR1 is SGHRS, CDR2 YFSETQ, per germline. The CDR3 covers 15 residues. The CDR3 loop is CASSAWTGGNTEAFF. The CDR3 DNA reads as TGCGCCAGCTCGGCGTGGACAGGGGGTAACACTGAAGCTTTCTTT.

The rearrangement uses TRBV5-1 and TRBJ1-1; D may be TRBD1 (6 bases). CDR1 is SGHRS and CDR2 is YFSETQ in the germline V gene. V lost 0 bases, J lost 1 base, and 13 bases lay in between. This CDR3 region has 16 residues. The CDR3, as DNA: TGCGCCAGCAGCTTGGCGTCAGGGGTTGGGAACACTGAAGCTTTCTTT. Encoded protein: CASSLASGVGNTEAFF.

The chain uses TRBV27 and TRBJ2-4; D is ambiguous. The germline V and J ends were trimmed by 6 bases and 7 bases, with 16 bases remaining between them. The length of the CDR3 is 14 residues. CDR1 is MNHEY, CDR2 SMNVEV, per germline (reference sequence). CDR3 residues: CASSPTRLKNIQYF. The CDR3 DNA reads TGTGCCAGCAGCCCTACACGGCTCAAGAACATTCAGTACTTC.

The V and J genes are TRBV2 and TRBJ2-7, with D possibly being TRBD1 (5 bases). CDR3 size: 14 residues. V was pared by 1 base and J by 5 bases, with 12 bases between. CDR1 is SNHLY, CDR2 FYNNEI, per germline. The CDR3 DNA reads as TGTGCCAGCAGTGAAGTCAGGGCTCTCGACGAGCAGTACTTC. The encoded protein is CASSEVRALDEQYF.

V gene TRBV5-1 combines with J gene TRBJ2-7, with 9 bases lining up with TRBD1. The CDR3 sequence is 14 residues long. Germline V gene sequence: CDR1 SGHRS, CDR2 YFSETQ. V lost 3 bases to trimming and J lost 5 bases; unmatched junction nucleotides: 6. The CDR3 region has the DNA TGCGCCAGCAGCTCCGGGACAGGGAGGCACGAGCAGTACTTC. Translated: CASSSGTGRHEQYF. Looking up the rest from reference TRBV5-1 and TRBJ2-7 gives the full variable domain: KAGVTQTPRYLIKTRGQQVTLSCSPISGHRSVSWYQQTPGQGLQFLFEYFSETQRNKGNFPGRFSGRQFSNSRSEMNVSTLELGDSALYLCASSSGTGRHEQYFGPGTRLTVT.

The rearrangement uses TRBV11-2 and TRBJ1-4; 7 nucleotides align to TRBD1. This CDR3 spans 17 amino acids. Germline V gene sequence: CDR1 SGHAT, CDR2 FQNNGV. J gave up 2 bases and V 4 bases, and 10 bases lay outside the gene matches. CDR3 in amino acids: CASSSPRGGATNEKLFF. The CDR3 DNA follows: TGTGCCAGCAGCTCCCCCAGGGGGGGCGCGACTAATGAAAAACTGTTTTTT.

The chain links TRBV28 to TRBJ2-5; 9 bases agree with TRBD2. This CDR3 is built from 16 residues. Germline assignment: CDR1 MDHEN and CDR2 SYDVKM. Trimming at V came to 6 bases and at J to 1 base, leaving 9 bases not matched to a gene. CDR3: CASRVSGGPPQETQYF. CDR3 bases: TGTGCCAGCAGGGTCAGCGGGGGGCCTCCCCAAGAGACCCAGTACTTC.

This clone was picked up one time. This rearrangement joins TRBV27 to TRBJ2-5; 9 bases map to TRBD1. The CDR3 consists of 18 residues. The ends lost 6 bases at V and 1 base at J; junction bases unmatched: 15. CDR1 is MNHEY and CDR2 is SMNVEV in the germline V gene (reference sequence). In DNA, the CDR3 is TGTGCCAGCAGGTCGGACAGGGGCGGGTTGGGGGCCCAAGAGACCCAGTACTTC. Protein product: CASRSDRGGLGAQETQYF.

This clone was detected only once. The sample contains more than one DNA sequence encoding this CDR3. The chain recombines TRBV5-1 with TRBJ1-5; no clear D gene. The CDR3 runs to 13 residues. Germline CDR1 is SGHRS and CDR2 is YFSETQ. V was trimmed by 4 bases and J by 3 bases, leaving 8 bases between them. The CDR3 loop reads CASSLDDNQPQHF. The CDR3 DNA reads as TGCGCCAGCAGCCTGGATGACAATCAGCCCCAGCATTTT.

CDR3 in amino acids: CASSQGQNTEAFF. The CDR3 DNA reads as TGCGCCAGCAGCCAAGGTCAGAACACTGAAGCTTTCTTT. The V gene is TRBV4-1, the J gene TRBJ1-1; D ambiguous. V dropped 1 base and J dropped 1 base, with 4 bases sitting between them. CDR1 is MGHRA and CDR2 is YSYEKL in the germline V gene. CDR3 length: 13 residues.

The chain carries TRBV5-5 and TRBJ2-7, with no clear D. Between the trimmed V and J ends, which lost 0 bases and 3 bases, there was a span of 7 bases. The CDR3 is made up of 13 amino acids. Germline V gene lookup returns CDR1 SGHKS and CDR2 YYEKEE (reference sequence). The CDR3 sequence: CASSLETHYEQYF. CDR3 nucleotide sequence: TGTGCCAGCAGCTTGGAGACACACTACGAGCAGTACTTC.

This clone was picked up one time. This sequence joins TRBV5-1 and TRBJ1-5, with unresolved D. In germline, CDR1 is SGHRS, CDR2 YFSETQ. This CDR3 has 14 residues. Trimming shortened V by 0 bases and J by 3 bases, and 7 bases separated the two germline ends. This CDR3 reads CASSLGTSNQPQHF. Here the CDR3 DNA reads TGCGCCAGCAGCTTGGGGACTTCCAATCAGCCCCAGCATTTT.

In DNA, the CDR3 is TGTGCCAGCAGTTTATCACAATACAATGAGCAGTTCTTC. Translation: CASSLSQYNEQFF. This chain uses TRBV27 with TRBJ2-1; D is unclear. In germline, CDR1 is MNHEY, CDR2 SMNVEV (reference sequence). Trimming cost V 0 bases and J 4 bases, with 4 bases left between them. This CDR3 spans 13 amino acids.